This TCR beta chain was retrieved from a study of cytomegalovirus exposure and HLA in healthy donors. The primer mix had 60 Vbeta and 13 Jbeta primers. TCRdb's copy holds only in-frame clones and misses some; the assay was immunoSEQ multiplex PCR. The sample gives around 280,000 clones, about 90% of which show up once; about 2.5% is in the top ten. Germline V lookup: CDR1 SGHVS, CDR2 FQNEAQ. V was clipped by 5 bases and J by 6 bases, with 10 bases between them. The CDR3 has 13 amino acids. Input material: PBMCs. This receptor was identified in a woman aged 18-30 years in good health and CMV-seronegative. This rearrangement joins TRBV7-8 to TRBJ2-2; D is undetermined. The CDR3 protein is CASSPSIAGELFF. The CDR3 DNA reads TGTGCCAGCAGCCCGAGTATAGCCGGGGAGCTGTTTTTT.